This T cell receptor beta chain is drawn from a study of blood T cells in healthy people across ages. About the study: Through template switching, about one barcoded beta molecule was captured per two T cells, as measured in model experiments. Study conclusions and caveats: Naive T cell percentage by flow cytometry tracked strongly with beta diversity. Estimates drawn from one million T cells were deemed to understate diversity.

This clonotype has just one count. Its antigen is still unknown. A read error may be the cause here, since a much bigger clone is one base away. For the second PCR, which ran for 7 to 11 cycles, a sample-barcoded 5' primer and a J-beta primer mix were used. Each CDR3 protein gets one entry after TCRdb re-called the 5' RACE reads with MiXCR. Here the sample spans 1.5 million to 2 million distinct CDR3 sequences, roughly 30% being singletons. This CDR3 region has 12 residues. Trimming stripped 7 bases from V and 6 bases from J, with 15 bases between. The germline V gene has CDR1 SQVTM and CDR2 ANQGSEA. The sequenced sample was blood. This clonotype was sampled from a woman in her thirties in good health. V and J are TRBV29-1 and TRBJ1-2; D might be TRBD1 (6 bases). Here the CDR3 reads CSGAIRTDGYTF. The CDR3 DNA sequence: TGCAGCGGCGCTATCAGGACAGATGGCTACACCTTC.